This T cell receptor beta chain was obtained from a study of post-analysis software for immune sequencing data. As for the study in general: Disease courses included relapsing-remitting, secondary progressive and progressive-relapsing multiple sclerosis. General study results and limits: Samples prepared in the same batch strongly co-clustered by F measure. When compared against controls, multiple sclerosis patients showed significantly lower normalized Chao1 diversity.

As to this clonotype: The antigen is undetermined.

Researchers reported that TCR beta cDNA libraries carried unique molecular identifiers. A population of about 0.85 to 11 million T cells gave rise to about 500,000 cDNA molecules. Each CDR3 protein is one row after TCRdb ran MiXCR on the PCR reads. The table includes hundreds of thousands of distinct CDR3 sequences, roughly 27% detected once. The source material was blood. This clonotype was sampled from a girl aged 10 to 17 with multiple sclerosis.

The CDR3 DNA reads TGTGCCAGCAGCGGAGGACGTCTACAAGAGACCCAGTACTTC. Translated: CASSGGRLQETQYF. The V call is TRBV9, the J call TRBJ2-5; D not certain. Germline CDR1 reads SGDLS; CDR2 reads YYNGEE. The CDR3 has 14 residues. The V and J ends lost 3 bases and 2 bases respectively, with 11 bases between them.